This T cell receptor (beta chain) was recovered during a study of blood T cells in healthy people across ages. Overall study results and limits: The recorded TCR beta diversity per million T cells decreased in a roughly linear manner with age.

On this clonotype: Its antigen is not identified.

Drawn from each donor were approximately 10 milliliters of peripheral blood. Germline loops: CDR1 MNHEY, CDR2 SVGEGT. This CDR3 has 14 amino acids. Trimming removed 8 bases from V and 1 base from J, with 14 bases in between. A J-beta primer mix and a sample-barcoded 5' primer were used in a second PCR of about 7 to 11 cycles. TCRdb passed the 5' RACE reads through MiXCR, listing each CDR3 protein once. Here the sample spans 540,000 or so distinct CDR3 sequences, 27% being singletons. Sequencing was carried out using blood. V gene TRBV6-2 or TRBV6-3 combines with J gene TRBJ1-1, with D unclear. The TCR was taken from a woman in her sixties or seventies in good health. CDR3 sequence: CASLFGRWNTEAFF. The CDR3 DNA follows: TGTGCCAGCCTCTTTGGGCGATGGAACACTGAAGCTTTCTTT.